The 9 T cell receptor beta chains below were found in one sample sequenced in a study of cytomegalovirus exposure and HLA in healthy donors. The PCR had 60 Vbeta and 13 Jbeta primers. Here immunoSEQ multiplex PCR was the method, and the copy in TCRdb shows in-frame clones only, minus some. Here the sample spans about 160,000 clones, 60% to 80% being singletons. The sequenced sample was PBMCs. All receptors come from a man between 18 and 29 years old in good health and CMV-seropositive.

The chain couples TRBV7-8 to TRBJ2-7; maybe TRBD2 (5 bases). Trimming cost V 5 bases and J 3 bases, with 11 bases left between them. Germline V gene data show CDR1 as SGHVS and CDR2 as FQNEAQ. The CDR3 totals 13 residues. The CDR3 sequence is CASSPTGGYEQYF. CDR3 bases: TGTGCCAGCAGCCCAACTGGAGGCTACGAGCAGTACTTC.

This clone was observed a single time. The chain is built from TRBV13 and TRBJ1-2, with a weak D call TRBD1 (6 bases). The length of the CDR3 is 14 residues. V was trimmed by 5 bases and J by 8 bases, leaving 18 bases between them. The V gene's germline CDR1 is PRHDT and CDR2 FYEKMQ (reference sequence). The DNA of the CDR3 is TGTGCCAGCAGCCCCGACAGGAACCTAAGGGGCTACACCTTC. Protein sequence: CASSPDRNLRGYTF.

The rearrangement links TRBV5-1 to TRBJ2-1, with 10 bases aligning to TRBD2. Germline values: CDR1 SGHRS, CDR2 YFSETQ. The CDR3 loop spans 16 amino acids. V lost 4 bases to trimming and J lost 9 bases; unmatched junction nucleotides: 13. The CDR3 nucleotides are TGCGCCAGCAGCCTCCAGGAGACTAGCGGGTACGGTGAGCAGTTCTTC. Amino acid sequence: CASSLQETSGYGEQFF.

V usage is TRBV5-1 and J usage is TRBJ2-2; 7 positions agree with TRBD2. The CDR3 totals 16 residues. Germline assignment: CDR1 SGHRS and CDR2 YFSETQ. Unmatched junction bases numbered 6, after V lost 4 bases and J lost 0 bases. CDR3 nucleotide sequence: TGCGCCAGCAGCGGTCACGGGGGGACGAACACCGGGGAGCTGTTTTTT. Amino acid sequence: CASSGHGGTNTGELFF.

V and J are TRBV19 and TRBJ2-2, with 7 bases matching TRBD1. From germline, CDR1 is LNHDA and CDR2 SQIVND (reference sequence). The CDR3 sequence is 15 residues long. The junction had 6 bases not matched to a gene; V was cut back by 3 bases and J by 5 bases. CDR3 sequence: CASSILGGETGELFF. The CDR3 coding sequence is TGTGCCAGTAGTATTTTAGGGGGCGAGACCGGGGAGCTGTTTTTT.

Only one count was recorded for this clone. The V and J genes are TRBV30 and TRBJ1-5; D gene unclear. Germline values: CDR1 GTSNPN, CDR2 SVGIG (reference sequence). V dropped 2 bases and J dropped 0 bases, with 5 bases sitting between them. This CDR3 has 13 residues. CDR3 sequence reads: CAWSPNSNQPQHF. As DNA, the CDR3 is TGTGCCTGGAGTCCAAATAGCAATCAGCCCCAGCATTTT. Variable domain in full (rest from reference TRBV30 and TRBJ1-5): SQTIHQWPATLVQPVGSPLSLECTVEGTSNPNLYWYRQAAGRGLQLLFYSVGIGQISSEVPQNLSASRPQDRQFILSSKKLLLSDSGFYLCAWSPNSNQPQHFGDGTRLSIL.

The V call is TRBV29-1, the J call TRBJ2-1; D gene uncertain. The V gene's germline CDR1 is SQVTM and CDR2 ANQGSEA. V shed 3 bases and J shed 0 bases, with 12 bases lying between them. This CDR3 comprises 15 residues. Here the CDR3 reads CSVDWQTLSYNEQFF. The DNA for the CDR3 is TGCAGCGTTGATTGGCAGACACTCTCCTACAATGAGCAGTTCTTC.

The chain carries TRBV6-5 and TRBJ2-4; 7 bases match TRBD1. Germline CDR1 MNHEY, CDR2 SVGAGI. The CDR3 runs to 15 residues. J gave up 5 bases and V 0 bases, and 4 bases lay outside the gene matches. CDR3 loop: CASSYSYRGENIQYF. The CDR3 nucleotides read TGTGCCAGCAGTTACTCTTACAGGGGCGAAAACATTCAGTACTTC.

V is TRBV7-3 and J is TRBJ2-4, with a weak D call TRBD2 (7 bases). CDR1 is SGHTA, CDR2 FQGTGA, per germline. CDR3 size: 18 residues. Trimming left V 5 bases short and J 8 bases short, with 28 bases between. For the CDR3, the DNA is TGTGCCAGCAGCAACCTCTTGGACCGGACAGCCCGGGAGGACATTCAGTACTTC. Protein product: CASSNLLDRTAREDIQYF.